Listed below are T cell receptor beta chains from one sample, sequenced in a study of cytomegalovirus exposure and HLA in healthy donors. The assay was immunoSEQ multiplex PCR, and TCRdb's table has in-frame clones only and misses some. The sample gives some 180,000 clones, around 70% of which show up once; roughly 3% is in the top ten. Sequences were obtained from PBMCs. The receptors stem from a male donor in good health and CMV-seronegative. Both conserved end residues are part of each CDR3.

TRBJ1-1 TRBV7-2 CASSLAQGMNTEAFF
TRBJ2-5 TRBV6-5 CASGTGQETQYF
TRBJ2-1 TRBV29-1 CSVSRGQDYNEQFF
TRBJ1-5 TRBV28 CASSPGGGGQPQHF
TRBJ2-7 TRBV7-9 CATEAVSYEQYF
TRBJ1-4 TRBV6-1 CASSEVAEGYGKLFF
TRBJ2-3 TRBV2 CASRSSTDTQYF
TRBJ1-4 TRBV12-5 CASGDLGGKLFF
TRBJ2-7 TRBV14 CASSHYRLASYEQYF
TRBJ2-4 TRBV28 CASSLLRGQAKNIQYF
TRBJ2-7 TRBV6-5 CASSYSLEQEGQYF
TRBJ1-1 TRBV6-5 CASTSTQSRAFF
TRBJ1-5 TRBV7-8 CASSSLTGFSQPQHF
TRBJ1-2 TRBV30 CAWRGEGGNYGYTF
TRBJ2-7 TRBV12-5 CASGLERGRRYEQYF
TRBJ1-2 TRBV18 CASSPSRELNYGYTF
TRBJ1-1 TRBV7-9 CSSSLVQVEAFF
TRBJ1-5 TRBV2 CASSSGQGASQPQHF
TRBJ2-1 TRBV28 CASSLVVYNEQFF
TRBJ2-3 TRBV15 CATSRYETGPQSTDTQYF
TRBJ2-3 TRBV19 CASSRGTSGGADTQYF
TRBJ2-5 TRBV19 CASSIYFSGQGEETQYF
TRBJ2-1 TRBV28 CASSGRNEQFF
TRBJ2-1 TRBV30 CAWGLAVSSYNEQFF
TRBJ2-3 TRBV4-3 CASSPYPTSGSTDTQYF
TRBJ1-2 TRBV19 CATTPGTAYGYTF
TRBJ2-3 TRBV29-1 CSVFQQGAGDTQYF
TRBJ2-1 TRBV7-3 CASSLMGLAGVGNEQFF
TRBJ1-3 TRBV6-5 CASSYSAGTTGNTIYF
TRBJ2-1 TRBV25-1 CASSQTSVEQFF
TRBJ1-3 TRBV2 CATTADYTIYF
TRBJ2-7 TRBV2 CASSEFVAGPHEQYF
TRBJ2-5 TRBV6-5 CASSYLKGAAQYF
TRBJ1-2 TRBV9 CASSKRTELYGYTF
TRBJ1-2 TRBV30 CAWSVRGLYGYTF
TRBJ1-2 TRBV7-9 CASSPSGGYGYTF
TRBJ2-4 TRBV14 CASSQGAIQYF
TRBJ1-5 TRBV6-1 CASSEAGARRPQHF
TRBJ2-1 TRBV6-1 CASSALLAGGSDEQFF
TRBJ1-4 TRBV6-5 CASQGTPRANEKLFF
TRBJ1-1 TRBV7-9 CASSPEQDTEAFF
TRBJ1-5 TRBV30 CAWTQGSLQPQHF
TRBJ1-5 TRBV30 CAWNQQGIEPQHF
TRBJ2-2 TRBV14 CASSPDRGTGELFF
TRBJ2-7 TRBV6-5 CASSYSVTGGYEQYF
TRBJ2-1 TRBV19 CASSITGGRTSYNEQFF